These T cell receptor beta chains were read from a single sample in a study of blood T cell repertoires in COVID-19. TCRdb's copy holds only in-frame clones and misses some; the assay was immunoSEQ multiplex PCR. The top ten hold around 3% of the sample, which has about 400,000 clones, more than 75% seen once. The sample taken for sequencing was peripheral blood. Receptors were obtained from a human donor in a cohort sampled during active COVID-19. Both conserved end residues are part of each CDR3. The D gene is left open where the match is weak. The size of a clone is reported for some rows only, either as once, few or many, or as a class for expanded clones.

D: NA; size: NA; V: TRBV25-1; J: TRBJ1-1; CDR3: CASSEWGARGGTEAFF; DNA: TGTGCCAGCAGTGAATGGGGAGCGAGGGGGGGCACTGAAGCTTTCTTT
D: TRBD2; size: once; V: TRBV19; J: TRBJ2-1; CDR3: CASSIRVTSGNYNEQFF; DNA: TGTGCCAGTAGTATAAGGGTAACTAGCGGGAACTACAATGAGCAGTTCTTC
D: NA; size: NA; V: TRBV7-9; J: TRBJ2-3; CDR3: CASSPRRLDTDTQYF; DNA: TGTGCCAGCAGCCCCCGGAGGCTGGACACAGATACGCAGTATTTT
D: NA; size: NA; V: TRBV5-4; J: TRBJ2-6; CDR3: CASSPERSSGANVLTF; DNA: TGTGCCAGCAGCCCCGAGCGATCCTCTGGGGCCAACGTCCTGACTTTC
D: NA; size: NA; V: TRBV18; J: TRBJ2-7; CDR3: CASSPRGPYEQYF; DNA: TGTGCCAGCTCACCACGGGGGCCCTACGAGCAGTACTTC
D: NA; size: NA; V: TRBV2; J: TRBJ1-4; CDR3: CASTGGTPNEKLFF; DNA: TGTGCCAGCACGGGGGGGACGCCCAATGAAAAACTGTTTTTT
D: NA; size: once; V: TRBV12-1; J: TRBJ2-3; CDR3: CASSPPSDRTDTQYF; DNA: TGTGCCAGCAGCCCCCCTAGCGACCGCACAGATACGCAGTATTTT
D: NA; size: NA; V: TRBV10-3; J: TRBJ1-2; CDR3: CAISRLGRGGGYTF; DNA: TGTGCCATCTCTAGGCTTGGAAGGGGGGGTGGCTACACCTTC
D: NA; size: NA; V: TRBV18; J: TRBJ2-1; CDR3: CASSPGRSGQNEQFF; DNA: TGTGCCAGCTCACCCGGGAGAAGCGGCCAAAATGAGCAGTTCTTC
D: NA; size: NA; V: TRBV29-1; J: TRBJ1-2; CDR3: CLAHREFGGYTF; DNA: TGCCTCGCCCACAGGGAGTTTGGTGGCTACACCTTC
D: TRBD1; size: NA; V: TRBV7-9; J: TRBJ2-7; CDR3: CASNVIPGQTYEQYF; DNA: TGTGCCAGCAACGTCATACCGGGACAGACCTACGAGCAGTACTTC
D: TRBD1; size: NA; V: TRBV7-9; J: TRBJ2-5; CDR3: CASSSETGGERETQYF; DNA: TGTGCCAGCAGCTCAGAAACAGGGGGCGAGAGAGAGACCCAGTACTTC
D: TRBD2; size: NA; V: TRBV28; J: TRBJ2-7; CDR3: CASASSGRVREQYF; DNA: TGTGCCAGCGCCTCTAGCGGGAGGGTGAGGGAGCAGTACTTC
D: NA; size: NA; V: TRBV18; J: TRBJ2-1; CDR3: CASSPPATPNNEQFF; DNA: TGTGCCAGCTCACCACCGGCGACTCCAAACAATGAGCAGTTCTTC
D: TRBD1; size: NA; V: TRBV5-4; J: TRBJ2-7; CDR3: CASSQVPGQGAYEQYF; DNA: TGTGCCAGCAGCCAGGTGCCGGGACAGGGTGCGTACGAGCAGTACTTC
D: NA; size: NA; V: TRBV10-3; J: TRBJ2-3; CDR3: CAISDLSRTDTQYF; DNA: TGTGCCATCAGTGATCTAAGCCGCACAGATACGCAGTATTTT
D: NA; size: once; V: TRBV12-3/TRBV12-4; J: TRBJ1-6; CDR3: CASSLRYSPLHF; DNA: TGTGCCAGCAGTTTGAGATATTCACCCCTCCACTTT
D: TRBD1; size: NA; V: TRBV7-9; J: TRBJ1-4; CDR3: CASSTYRGLREKLFF; DNA: TGTGCCAGCAGCACCTACAGGGGTTTACGTGAAAAACTGTTTTTT
D: NA; size: NA; V: TRBV10-3; J: TRBJ1-1; CDR3: CAISEAGPPQAAFF; DNA: TGTGCCATCAGTGAGGCGGGACCCCCTCAAGCAGCTTTCTTT
D: NA; size: NA; V: TRBV6-2/TRBV6-3; J: TRBJ2-7; CDR3: CASSPQVGSGAILEQYF; DNA: TGTGCCAGCAGCCCCCAGGTTGGGTCAGGGGCCATACTCGAGCAGTACTTC
D: TRBD1; size: NA; V: TRBV27; J: TRBJ1-1; CDR3: CASTDRENTEAFF; DNA: TGTGCCAGCACCGACAGGGAGAACACTGAAGCTTTCTTT
D: TRBD2; size: NA; V: TRBV20-1; J: TRBJ2-5; CDR3: CSASTGLAGYRQETQYF; DNA: TGCAGTGCTAGTACAGGGCTAGCGGGGTACCGTCAAGAGACCCAGTACTTC
D: NA; size: few; V: TRBV28; J: TRBJ2-7; CDR3: CASSLPATYEQYF; DNA: TGTGCCAGCAGTTTGCCAGCGACCTACGAGCAGTACTTC
D: TRBD2; size: NA; V: TRBV13; J: TRBJ2-7; CDR3: CASSFSTGTSSYEQYF; DNA: TGTGCCAGCAGCTTCTCCACCGGGACTAGCTCCTACGAGCAGTACTTC
D: TRBD2; size: NA; V: TRBV19; J: TRBJ2-1; CDR3: CASSMGTSGVSEQFF; DNA: TGTGCCAGTAGTATGGGTACTAGCGGGGTTAGTGAGCAGTTCTTC
D: TRBD1; size: NA; V: TRBV5-1; J: TRBJ1-2; CDR3: CASSTRQGASGGYTF; DNA: TGCGCCAGCAGCACCCGACAGGGGGCCAGTGGAGGGTACACCTTC
D: NA; size: NA; V: TRBV28; J: TRBJ1-1; CDR3: CASSFERERTEAFF; DNA: TGTGCCAGCAGTTTTGAACGGGAGAGGACTGAAGCTTTCTTT
D: TRBD2; size: NA; V: TRBV4-1; J: TRBJ2-1; CDR3: CASSQSTPGLAVYNEQFF; DNA: TGCGCCAGCAGCCAATCCACCCCGGGACTAGCGGTTTACAATGAGCAGTTCTTC
D: NA; size: NA; V: TRBV4-2; J: TRBJ2-5; CDR3: CASSQERFGQETQYF; DNA: TGTGCCAGCAGCCAAGAAAGATTCGGCCAAGAGACCCAGTACTTC
D: NA; size: NA; V: TRBV5-1; J: TRBJ2-1; CDR3: CASRPGVETYNEQFF; DNA: TGCGCCAGCCGCCCAGGGGTCGAGACCTACAATGAGCAGTTCTTC
D: TRBD2; size: few; V: TRBV7-3; J: TRBJ2-1; CDR3: CASSPYGSGDEQFF; DNA: TGTGCCAGCAGCCCCTATGGTAGCGGGGATGAGCAGTTCTTC
D: NA; size: NA; V: TRBV4-1; J: TRBJ1-3; CDR3: CASSQDRAGGNTIYF; DNA: TGCGCCAGCAGCCAAGACAGGGCAGGTGGAAACACCATATATTTT
D: TRBD1; size: NA; V: TRBV4-1; J: TRBJ1-2; CDR3: CASSPDRNYGYTF; DNA: TGCGCCAGCAGCCCGGACAGGAACTATGGCTACACCTTC
D: TRBD1; size: NA; V: TRBV7-2; J: TRBJ1-6; CDR3: CASSLAGGGNNSPLHF; DNA: TGTGCCAGCAGCTTAGCAGGGGGCGGAAATAATTCACCCCTCCACTTT
D: TRBD1; size: NA; V: TRBV5-1; J: TRBJ2-7; CDR3: CASSLRGQDRVASYEQYF; DNA: TGCGCCAGCAGCTTGAGGGGCCAGGACAGGGTTGCCTCCTACGAGCAGTACTTC
D: NA; size: NA; V: TRBV7-2; J: TRBJ1-2; CDR3: CASSLAEMGYTF; DNA: TGTGCCAGCAGCTTAGCGGAGATGGGCTACACCTTC
D: TRBD2; size: NA; V: TRBV7-2; J: TRBJ2-1; CDR3: CASSPTGGNTMRQFF; DNA: TGTGCCAGCAGTCCCACCGGGGGGAATACAATGAGGCAGTTCTTC
D: TRBD2; size: NA; V: TRBV5-1; J: TRBJ2-7; CDR3: CASSGLAGGNAYEQYF; DNA: TGCGCCAGTTCGGGACTGGCGGGGGGTAATGCCTACGAGCAGTACTTC
D: TRBD1; size: NA; V: TRBV5-6; J: TRBJ1-4; CDR3: CASSLAGTGGGNEKLFF; DNA: TGTGCCAGCAGCTTGGCCGGGACAGGGGGAGGGAATGAAAAACTGTTTTTT
D: NA; size: NA; V: TRBV5-6; J: TRBJ1-1; CDR3: CASSFSQGKPGPEAFF; DNA: TGTGCCAGCAGCTTCTCCCAGGGCAAACCCGGCCCTGAAGCTTTCTTT
D: NA; size: once; V: TRBV28; J: TRBJ1-4; CDR3: CASSFIAQGNEKLFF; DNA: TGTGCCAGCAGTTTTATCGCGCAGGGTAATGAAAAACTGTTTTTT
D: NA; size: NA; V: TRBV2; J: TRBJ1-1; CDR3: CASRWTDMNTEAFF; DNA: TGTGCCAGCAGATGGACAGACATGAACACTGAAGCTTTCTTT
D: TRBD2; size: NA; V: TRBV2; J: TRBJ2-1; CDR3: CASSPGLALDEQFF; DNA: TGTGCCAGTTCACCGGGACTAGCTCTCGATGAGCAGTTCTTC
D: NA; size: NA; V: TRBV7-9; J: TRBJ1-1; CDR3: CASSLNIEGGAEAFF; DNA: TGTGCCAGCAGCTTAAATATCGAAGGGGGGGCTGAAGCTTTCTTT
D: NA; size: NA; V: TRBV28; J: TRBJ1-4; CDR3: CASSEGGPNEKLFF; DNA: TGTGCCAGCAGTGAGGGCGGACCTAATGAAAAACTGTTTTTT
D: TRBD2; size: NA; V: TRBV2; J: TRBJ2-7; CDR3: CASSDASGLAGGLSYEQYF; DNA: TGTGCCAGCAGTGACGCCTCGGGACTAGCGGGGGGACTCTCCTACGAGCAGTACTTC
D: NA; size: NA; V: TRBV5-1; J: TRBJ2-7; CDR3: CASSPAGQVGIYEQYF; DNA: TGCGCCAGCAGCCCCGCCGGGCAAGTCGGGATTTACGAGCAGTACTTC
D: NA; size: NA; V: TRBV19; J: TRBJ2-1; CDR3: CASSIVAGTYNEQFF; DNA: TGTGCCAGTAGTATAGTGGCGGGGACCTACAATGAGCAGTTCTTC